This T cell receptor beta chain was observed in a study of blood T cell repertoires in COVID-19. Overall study context: Collection of acute and convalescent COVID-19 samples took place in the United States, Italy and Spain. From T cells, B-cell-depleted T cells, or PBMCs came the material, which was cDNA or gDNA.

How the authors handled the data: Using reference gene primer amplification, nucleated cell counts were estimated. TCRdb's table, derived via immunoSEQ multiplex PCR, lists solely in-frame clones and lacks some. The DNA gave D and trimming, while V, J and clone size come from that table. The table includes 80,000 or so clones, 70% to 90% detected once. V dropped 4 bases and J dropped 8; count of bases not matched to a gene: 4. The CDR3 sequence is 13 residues long. The TCR sequence derives from a woman aged 55-70 years with acute or convalescent COVID-19. The chain joins TRBV12-3 or TRBV12-4 to TRBJ2-2, with 7 bases matching TRBD2. Material: peripheral blood. This chain's CDR3 is CASSSSGGGELFF. The CDR3 DNA is TGTGCCAGCAGTTCTAGCGGAGGAGGGGAGCTGTTTTTT.